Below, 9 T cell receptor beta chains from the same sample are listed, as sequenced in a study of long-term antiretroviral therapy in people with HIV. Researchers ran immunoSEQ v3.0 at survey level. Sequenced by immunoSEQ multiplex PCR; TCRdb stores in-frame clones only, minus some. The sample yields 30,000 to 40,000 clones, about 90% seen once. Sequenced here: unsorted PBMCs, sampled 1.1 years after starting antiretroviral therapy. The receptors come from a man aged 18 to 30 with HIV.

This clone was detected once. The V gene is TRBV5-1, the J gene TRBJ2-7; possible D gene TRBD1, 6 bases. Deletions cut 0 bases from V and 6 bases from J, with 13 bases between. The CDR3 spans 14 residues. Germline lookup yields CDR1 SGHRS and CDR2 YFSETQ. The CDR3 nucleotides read TGCGCCAGCAGCTTGGGACAGGTGGTTGGCGAGCAGTACTTC. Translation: CASSLGQVVGEQYF.

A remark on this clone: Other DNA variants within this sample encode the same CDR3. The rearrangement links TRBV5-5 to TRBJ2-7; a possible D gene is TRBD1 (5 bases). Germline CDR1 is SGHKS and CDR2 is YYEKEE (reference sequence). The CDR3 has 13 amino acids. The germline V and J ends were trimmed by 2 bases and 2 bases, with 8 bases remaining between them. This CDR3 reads CASSLDSPYEQYF. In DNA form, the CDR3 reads TGTGCCAGCAGCTTAGACAGTCCCTACGAGCAGTACTTC.

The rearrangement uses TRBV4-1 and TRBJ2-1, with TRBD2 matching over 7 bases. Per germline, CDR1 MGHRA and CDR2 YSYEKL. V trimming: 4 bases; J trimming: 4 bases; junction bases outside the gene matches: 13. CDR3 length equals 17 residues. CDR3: CASSLGGSWGGYNEQFF. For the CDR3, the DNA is TGCGCCAGCAGCCTAGGTGGTAGTTGGGGGGGTTACAATGAGCAGTTCTTC.

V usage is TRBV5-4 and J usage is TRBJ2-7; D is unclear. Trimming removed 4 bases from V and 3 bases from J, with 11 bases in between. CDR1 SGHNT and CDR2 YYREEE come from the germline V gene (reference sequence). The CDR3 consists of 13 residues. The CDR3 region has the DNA TGTGCCAGCAGCGTCGTGATAAACTACGAGCAGTACTTC. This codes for CASSVVINYEQYF.

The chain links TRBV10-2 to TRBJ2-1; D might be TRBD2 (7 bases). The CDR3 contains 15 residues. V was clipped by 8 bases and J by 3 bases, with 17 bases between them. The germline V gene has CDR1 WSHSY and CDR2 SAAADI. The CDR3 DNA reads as TGCGCCAGCGGGCGGGGGCACCACAACTACAATGAGCAGTTCTTC. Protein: CASGRGHHNYNEQFF.

This CDR3 reads CAWSDPTRHSRGLFF. CDR3 sequence (DNA): TGTGCCTGGTCGGACCCCACAAGACACTCCCGAGGGCTGTTTTTT. The V call is TRBV30, the J call TRBJ2-2, with D unclear. This CDR3 has 15 amino acids. V was clipped by 5 bases and J by 13 bases, with 26 bases between them. The germline V gene has CDR1 GTSNPN and CDR2 SVGIG (reference sequence). Looking up the rest from reference TRBV30 and TRBJ2-2 gives the full variable domain: SQTIHQWPATLVQPVGSPLSLECTVEGTSNPNLYWYRQAAGRGLQLLFYSVGIGQISSEVPQNLSASRPQDRQFILSSKKLLLSDSGFYLCAWSDPTRHSRGLFFGEGSRLTVL.

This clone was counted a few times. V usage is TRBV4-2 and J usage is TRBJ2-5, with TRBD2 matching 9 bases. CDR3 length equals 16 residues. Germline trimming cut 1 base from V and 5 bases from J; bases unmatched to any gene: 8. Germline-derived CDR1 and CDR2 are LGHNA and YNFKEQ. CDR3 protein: CASSQGAGGGRETQYF. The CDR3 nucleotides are TGTGCCAGCAGCCAAGGAGCGGGGGGCGGGAGGGAGACCCAGTACTTC.

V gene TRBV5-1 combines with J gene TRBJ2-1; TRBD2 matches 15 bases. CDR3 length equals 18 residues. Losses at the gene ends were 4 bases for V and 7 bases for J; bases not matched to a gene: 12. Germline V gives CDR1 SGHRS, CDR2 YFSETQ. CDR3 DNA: TGCGCCAGCAGCCCCGAGGGACTAGCGGGGGGCTCAAGGAATGAGCAGTTCTTC. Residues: CASSPEGLAGGSRNEQFF.

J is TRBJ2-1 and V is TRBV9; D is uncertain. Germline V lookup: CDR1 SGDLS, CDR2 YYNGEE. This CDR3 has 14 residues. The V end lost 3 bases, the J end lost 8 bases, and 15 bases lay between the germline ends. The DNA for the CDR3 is TGTGCCAGCAGCGGAAATGACCCTCAGCATGAGCAGTTCTTC. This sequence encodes CASSGNDPQHEQFF.